These 19 T cell receptor beta chains were sequenced from one sample in a study of blood T cell repertoires in COVID-19 (dated by TCRdb to 2018 to 2021). Receptors were amplified or captured by the immunoSEQ multiplex PCR assay. This is the immuneACCESS table as TCRdb keeps it, with only in-frame sequences that have V and J called. A part of the clones is gone; compared with another copy, unresolved V genes explain less than half, and the rest is unexplained. The table for this sample lists about 280,000 clones; around 83% of them were counted only once. The ten largest make up approximately 5% of the sample. The sample was PBMCs or T cells enriched from blood (not recorded which). The receptors stem from a man aged 40-49 years who had been exposed to COVID-19.

This clone was picked up one time. The chain carries TRBV3-1 (or the pseudogene TRBV3-2) and TRBJ1-4, with 7 bases identical to TRBD1. CDR1 is LGHDT and CDR2 is YNNKEL in the germline V gene (reference sequence). Germline trimming cut 6 bases from V and 5 bases from J; bases unmatched to any gene: 9. The CDR3 spans 15 residues. CDR3 amino acids: CASRTSGTENEKLFF. CDR3 in DNA: TGTGCCAGCAGAACTTCCGGGACAGAAAATGAAAAACTGTTTTTT.

This clone showed up just a few times. This CDR3 reads CASSQVSQGGGYGYTF. CDR3 in DNA: TGTGCCAGCAGCCAAGTATCCCAGGGGGGCGGTTATGGCTACACCTTC. V and J are TRBV4-2 and TRBJ1-2, with 7 nucleotides matching TRBD1. The CDR3 length is 16 residues. CDR1 and CDR2 (germline): LGHNA, YNFKEQ. V shed 1 base and J 5 bases; nucleotides not matched to a gene: 10.

The CDR3 loop reads CASSEGQGFGDTQYF. CDR3 bases: TGCGCCAGCTCTGAAGGACAGGGATTCGGAGATACGCAGTATTTT. The chain recombines TRBV5-1 with TRBJ2-3; 8 bases fit TRBD1. V lost 7 bases, J lost 5 bases, and 12 bases stayed unmatched. The length of the CDR3 is 15 residues. The germline V gene encodes CDR1 SGHRS and CDR2 YFSETQ.

The chain combines TRBV10-2 with TRBJ2-1; 8 nucleotides match TRBD2. The germline CDR1 and CDR2 sequences are WSHSY and SAAADI. The CDR3 is made up of 14 amino acids. V was pared by 5 bases and J by 5 bases, with 5 bases of the junction left unmatched. The CDR3 bases are TGCGCCAGCAGTCCGAGACTAGCGAACAATGAGCAGTTCTTC. This sequence encodes CASSPRLANNEQFF.

The chain recombines TRBV29-1 with TRBJ1-3, with D tentatively TRBD1 (6 bases). This CDR3 has 12 residues. The germline CDR1 and CDR2 sequences are SQVTM and ANQGSEA. V lost 6 bases to trimming and J lost 4 bases, with 10 bases between them. The CDR3 loop is CSVAGDGNTIYF. The CDR3, as DNA: TGCAGCGTAGCAGGGGACGGAAACACCATATATTTT.

The rearrangement uses TRBV12-3 or TRBV12-4 and TRBJ2-3, with 7 bases lining up with TRBD2. This CDR3 has 13 amino acids. V trimming: 2 bases; J trimming: 4 bases; junction bases outside the gene matches: 0. The CDR3 is CASSLREADTQYF. For the CDR3, the DNA is TGTGCCAGCAGTTTACGGGAGGCAGATACGCAGTATTTT.

V gene TRBV10-3 combines with J gene TRBJ2-3; tentative D call: TRBD1 (6 bases). V was trimmed by 7 bases and J by 2 bases, leaving 16 bases between them. CDR3 size: 15 residues. In germline, CDR1 is ENHRY, CDR2 SYGVKD. CDR3 loop: CAIMRQALDTDTQYF. In nucleotides, the CDR3 is TGTGCCATCATGAGACAGGCGCTTGACACAGATACGCAGTATTTT.

The rearrangement uses TRBV28 and TRBJ1-1; the D is unclear. This CDR3 is built from 14 residues. Germline loops: CDR1 MDHEN, CDR2 SYDVKM. V was cut by 3 bases and J by 7 bases, with 15 bases left in between. The CDR3 loop reads CASSFGWFQVEAFF. The CDR3 nucleotides read TGTGCCAGCAGTTTTGGGTGGTTTCAGGTTGAAGCTTTCTTT.

The V call is TRBV11-2, the J call TRBJ2-7; TRBD2 agrees at 8 bases. Looked up from germline, CDR1 is SGHAT and CDR2 is FQNNGV. The CDR3 runs to 15 residues. The trim removed 2 bases at V and 5 bases at J, leaving 8 bases unmatched. In nucleotides, the CDR3 is TGTGCCAGCAGCTTACTGAGCGGGAGTTCCCACGAGCAGTACTTC. Translating gives CASSLLSGSSHEQYF. The full variable domain, rest sourced from reference TRBV11-2 and TRBJ2-7, is EAGVAQSPRYKIIEKRQSVAFWCNPISGHATLYWYQQILGQGPKLLIQFQNNGVVDDSQLPKDRFSAERLKGVDSTLKIQPAKLEDSAVYLCASSLLSGSSHEQYFGPGTRLTVT.

The chain uses TRBV6-5 and TRBJ2-4, with D perhaps TRBD2 (6 bases). The CDR3 loop spans 13 amino acids. Germline assignment: CDR1 MNHEY and CDR2 SVGAGI. Trimming left V 2 bases short and J 9 bases short, with 11 bases between. The CDR3 nucleotides read TGTGCCAGCAGTTACGGGCGGGGAGGCATTCAGTACTTC. This translates into CASSYGRGGIQYF.

The V and J genes are TRBV12-3 or TRBV12-4 and TRBJ1-1; D not certain. V was pared by 4 bases and J by 10 bases, with 16 bases between. This CDR3 spans 13 amino acids. For the CDR3, the DNA is TGTGCCAGCAGTTCCTCTTATGGGGAGGCAGCTTTCTTT. Amino acid sequence: CASSSSYGEAAFF.

The table lists this clone with many counts. The rearrangement links TRBV18 to TRBJ1-2, with 9 positions matching TRBD1. V lost 3 bases to trimming and J lost 4 bases; unmatched junction nucleotides: 24. The CDR3 is made up of 21 amino acids. The V gene's germline CDR1 is KGHSH and CDR2 LQKENI. The CDR3 loop reads CASSPRIRGHDRGAGGYGYTF. CDR3 in DNA: TGTGCCAGCTCACCGCGAATCCGGGGACACGACAGGGGGGCCGGCGGCTATGGCTACACCTTC.

V is TRBV5-4 and J is TRBJ2-3; 12 bases are shared with TRBD2. The CDR3 loop spans 18 amino acids. Germline V CDR1 and CDR2: SGHNT, YYREEE (reference sequence). The V segment lost 1 base and the J segment 2 bases; nucleotides outside the gene matches: 8. CDR3 residues: CASSLRLAGVGDTDTQYF. Written as DNA, the CDR3 is TGTGCCAGCAGCTTGAGACTAGCGGGAGTGGGGGACACAGATACGCAGTATTTT. Full variable domain (rest looked up from reference TRBV5-4 and TRBJ2-3): ETGVTQSPTHLIKTRGQQVTLRCSSQSGHNTVSWYQQALGQGPQFIFQYYREEENGRGNFPPRFSGLQFPNYSSELNVNALELDDSALYLCASSLRLAGVGDTDTQYFGPGTRLTVL.

The chain couples TRBV7-9 to TRBJ1-5; tentative D call: TRBD1 (6 bases). Germline V gives CDR1 SEHNR, CDR2 FQNEAQ (reference sequence). This CDR3 contains 16 residues. The V end was cut by 1 base, the J end by 4 bases, with 14 bases between. The CDR3 coding sequence is TGTGCCAGCAGCTTAGGTGGGGCGGACAGAAATCAGCCCCAGCATTTT. Protein sequence: CASSLGGADRNQPQHF.

The chain joins TRBV30 to TRBJ2-3, with D possibly being TRBD2 (5 bases). Germline V gene sequence: CDR1 GTSNPN, CDR2 SVGIG (reference sequence). The CDR3 is made up of 14 amino acids. Trimming left V 3 bases short and J 9 bases short, with 19 bases between. The CDR3 nucleotides read TGTGCCTGGAGGCCCTTAGGTGCACGAGGGACGCAGTATTTT. This gives the protein CAWRPLGARGTQYF.

The chain couples TRBV2 to TRBJ1-4; TRBD1 is a possible D gene (6 bases). The CDR3 totals 13 residues. CDR1 and CDR2 from the germline V gene are SNHLY and FYNNEI. Deletions cut 5 bases from V and 7 bases from J, with 11 bases between. CDR3 nucleotides: TGTGCCAGCAGTTATGGACAGAGTGAAAAACTGTTTTTT. Translation: CASSYGQSEKLFF. The variable domain in full, completed from reference TRBV2 and TRBJ1-4, reads EPEVTQTPSHQVTQMGQEVILRCVPISNHLYFYWYRQILGQKVEFLVSFYNNEISEKSEIFDDQFSVERPDGSNFTLKIRSTKLEDSAMYFCASSYGQSEKLFFGSGTQLSVL.

The count of this clone is one. The rearrangement links TRBV9 to TRBJ2-2, with D hard to call. This CDR3 has 13 amino acids. Germline CDR1 reads SGDLS; CDR2 reads YYNGEE. With 2 bases removed from V and 6 bases from J, the gap between germline ends came to 8 bases. CDR3 nucleotides: TGTGCCAGCAGCGTCGAGAGCGCCGGGGAGCTGTTTTTT. This gives the protein CASSVESAGELFF.

The V and J genes are TRBV15 and TRBJ2-5, with 11 bases aligning to TRBD1. CDR3 length equals 14 residues. From germline, CDR1 is LNHNV and CDR2 YYDKDF (reference sequence). Germline trimming cut 5 bases from V and 5 bases from J; bases unmatched to any gene: 4. CDR3 in DNA: TGTGCCACCAGCCCGGGACAGGGGGGGGAGACCCAGTACTTC. Protein sequence: CATSPGQGGETQYF.

The rearrangement joins TRBV30 to TRBJ2-3; D not resolved. Germline CDR1 reads GTSNPN; CDR2 reads SVGIG (reference sequence). The CDR3 is 14 amino acids. V lost 0 bases and J lost 2, with 9 bases in between. The CDR3 nucleotides are TGTGCCTGGAGTGTGCTACGATCCACAGATACGCAGTATTTT. Protein product: CAWSVLRSTDTQYF.